The present entry profiles one TCR beta chain with its context. Its specificity is unknown. Via MiXCR, TCRdb re-called the 5' RACE reads, giving one row per CDR3 protein. This sample has 1.5 million to 2 million distinct CDR3 sequences, with about 30% found just once. These data are taken from a study of identical twins. The CDR3 totals 16 residues. V was cut by 6 bases and J by 3 bases, with 21 bases left in between. Germline V gene data show CDR1 as MNHNY and CDR2 as SVGAGI (reference sequence). Study-level points and caveats: Instead of following the same donors, the conclusions were based on cross-sectional statistical analysis.

This sequence joins TRBV6-6 and TRBJ2-7; the D call may be TRBD1 or TRBD2 (6 bases each). The TCR sequence derives from a newborn girl in good health. The specimen was cord blood. In nucleotides, the CDR3 is TGTGCCAGCAGCCCCAACTTAAGAAAGGGGGGCTACGAGCAGTACTTC. This translates into CASSPNLRKGGYEQYF.